This T cell receptor beta chain was identified during a study of cytomegalovirus exposure and HLA in healthy donors. Study results and caveats: Some V segments, TRBV6-2 and TRBV6-3 among them, were indistinguishable and were therefore excluded. Published work reported that the classifier diagnosed cytomegalovirus status with high specificity and sensitivity. In vitro testing confirmed a few CMV-associated chains as specific for CMV antigens.

As for this clone: The antigen remains unidentified.

It was with 60 Vbeta and 13 Jbeta primers that the PCR ran. Generated by immunoSEQ multiplex PCR, the TCRdb table keeps only in-frame clones and is missing some. The sample lists hundreds of thousands of clones, 70% to 85% seen once, with less than 4.5% in the top ten. The CDR3 totals 18 residues. Germline-derived CDR1 and CDR2 are SGHTA and FQGTGA. Trimming cost V 2 bases and J 1 base; bases outside gene matches: 11. The receptor's source is a male donor in good health and CMV-seronegative. The chain links TRBV7-3 to TRBJ2-3; TRBD2 aligns across 8 bases. Sequenced material: PBMCs. Here the CDR3 reads CASSLSSGFSGGTDTQYF. The CDR3 DNA reads as TGTGCCAGCAGCTTATCCTCTGGGTTTAGCGGGGGCACAGATACGCAGTATTTT.